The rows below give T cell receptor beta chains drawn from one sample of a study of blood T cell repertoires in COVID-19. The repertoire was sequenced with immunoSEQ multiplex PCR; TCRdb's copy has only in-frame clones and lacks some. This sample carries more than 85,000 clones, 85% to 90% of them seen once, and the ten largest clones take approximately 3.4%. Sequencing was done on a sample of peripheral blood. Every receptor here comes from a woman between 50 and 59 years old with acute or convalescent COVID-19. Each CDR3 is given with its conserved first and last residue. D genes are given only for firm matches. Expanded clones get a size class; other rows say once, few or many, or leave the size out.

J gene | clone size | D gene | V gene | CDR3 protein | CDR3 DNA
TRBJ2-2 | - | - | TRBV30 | CAWGIGQNTGELFF | TGTGCCTGGGGGATTGGACAGAACACCGGGGAGCTGTTTTTT
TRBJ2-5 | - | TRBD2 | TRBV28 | CASASSGRGEETQYF | TGTGCCAGCGCATCTAGCGGGAGAGGGGAAGAGACCCAGTACTTC
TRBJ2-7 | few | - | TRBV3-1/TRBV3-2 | CASSRAEGRYEQYF | TGTGCCAGCAGCCGGGCGGAGGGACGATACGAGCAGTACTTC
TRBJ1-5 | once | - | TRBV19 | CASSIQGRNQPQHF | TGTGCCAGTAGTATACAGGGAAGGAATCAGCCCCAGCATTTT
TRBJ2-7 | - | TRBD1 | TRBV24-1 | CATSESGTGADEQYF | TGTGCCACCAGTGAATCCGGGACAGGGGCCGACGAGCAGTACTTC
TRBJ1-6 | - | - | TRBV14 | CASSQGQGGTPLHF | TGTGCCAGCAGCCAAGGGCAGGGCGGGACACCCCTCCACTTT
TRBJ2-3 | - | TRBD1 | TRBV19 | CASSMGAIQGSRTDTQYF | TGTGCCAGTAGCATGGGGGCCATACAGGGGTCGAGAACAGATACGCAGTATTTT
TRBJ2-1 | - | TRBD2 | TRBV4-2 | CASSQGEAGRISYNEQFF | TGTGCCAGCAGCCAAGGGGAGGCCGGGAGGATTTCCTACAATGAGCAGTTCTTC
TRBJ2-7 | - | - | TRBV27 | CASSLAAGRISYEQYF | TGTGCCAGCAGTCTGGCGGCAGGGAGGATCTCCTACGAGCAGTACTTC
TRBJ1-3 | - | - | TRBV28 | CASSFSGKPGNTIYF | TGTGCCAGCAGTTTTTCAGGGAAGCCTGGAAACACCATATATTTT
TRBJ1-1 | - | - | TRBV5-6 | CASSVERRGSGEAFF | TGTGCCAGCAGCGTAGAGAGGAGGGGCAGTGGTGAAGCTTTCTTT
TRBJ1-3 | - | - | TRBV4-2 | CASSQDQANTIYF | TGTGCCAGCAGCCAAGATCAAGCCAACACCATATATTTT
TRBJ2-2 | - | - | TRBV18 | CASSPLRRGNANTGELFF | TGTGCCAGCTCACCCTTAAGACGGGGGAACGCGAACACCGGGGAGCTGTTTTTT
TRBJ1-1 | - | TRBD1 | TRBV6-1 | CASSSNQGGTEAFF | TGTGCCAGCAGTTCCAATCAGGGGGGCACTGAAGCTTTCTTT
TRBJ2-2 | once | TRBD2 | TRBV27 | CASSLWAGTSGSGGTGELFF | TGTGCCAGCAGTTTATGGGCGGGGACTAGCGGGAGTGGTGGCACCGGGGAGCTGTTTTTT
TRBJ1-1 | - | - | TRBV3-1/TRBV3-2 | CASSLGGREAFF | TGTGCCAGCAGCCTGGGGGGACGTGAAGCTTTCTTT
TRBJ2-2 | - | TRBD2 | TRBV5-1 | CASSLSSGSPGELFF | TGCGCCAGCAGCTTGTCCAGCGGGAGTCCCGGGGAGCTGTTTTTT
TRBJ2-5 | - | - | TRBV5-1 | CASSLGAREPTRETQYF | TGCGCCAGCAGCTTGGGAGCACGAGAGCCGACAAGAGAGACCCAGTACTTC
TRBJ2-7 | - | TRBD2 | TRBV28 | CASSFRSGSHEQYF | TGTGCCAGCAGTTTCCGGAGCGGGAGCCACGAGCAGTACTTC
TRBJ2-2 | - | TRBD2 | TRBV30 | CASQSGEGFPGELFF | TGTGCCTCTCAAAGCGGGGAGGGTTTTCCCGGGGAGCTGTTTTTT